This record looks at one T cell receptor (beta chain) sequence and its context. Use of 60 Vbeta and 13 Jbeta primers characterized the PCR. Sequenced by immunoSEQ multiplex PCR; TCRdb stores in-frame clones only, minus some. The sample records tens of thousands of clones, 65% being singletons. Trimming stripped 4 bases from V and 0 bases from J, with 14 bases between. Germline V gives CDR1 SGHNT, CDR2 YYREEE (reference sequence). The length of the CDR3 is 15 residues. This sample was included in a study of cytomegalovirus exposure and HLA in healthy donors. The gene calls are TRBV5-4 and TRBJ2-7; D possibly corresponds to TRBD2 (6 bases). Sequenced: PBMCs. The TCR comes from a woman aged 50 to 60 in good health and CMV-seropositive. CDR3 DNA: TGTGCCAGCAGCCCCACGAACGGGGGCTCCTACGAGCAGTACTTC. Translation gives CASSPTNGGSYEQYF.